Shown below are 3 T cell receptor beta chains from a single sample sequenced in a study of cytomegalovirus exposure and HLA in healthy donors. A multiplex PCR was run with 60 Vbeta primers and 13 Jbeta primers. The assay was immunoSEQ multiplex PCR, and TCRdb's table has in-frame clones only and misses some. This table holds 150,000 to 200,000 clones, 79% found once. The sample comprised PBMCs. The receptors were gathered from a woman between 50 and 59 years old in good health and CMV-seronegative.

Regarding this clone: A read error may produce the germline difference seen at one junction end. The V and J genes are TRBV4-1 and TRBJ2-1; D may be TRBD2 (7 bases). Germline CDR1 MGHRA, CDR2 YSYEKL. CDR3 length equals 14 residues. The CDR3 DNA is TGCGCCGGCAGTAGGGGGGGCGGCTACAATGAGCAGTTCTTC. Its protein product is CAGSRGGGYNEQFF.

V is TRBV11-1 and J is TRBJ2-6; no clear D. The germline CDR1 and CDR2 sequences are SGHAT and FQDESV (reference sequence). Trimming removed 2 bases from V and 0 bases from J, with 5 bases in between. CDR3 length equals 15 residues. CDR3 protein: CASSLPSSGANVLTF. The CDR3, as DNA: TGTGCCAGCAGCTTACCCAGCTCTGGGGCCAACGTCCTGACTTTC.

The V call is TRBV28, the J call TRBJ2-7, with 7 positions matching TRBD1. This CDR3 has 14 residues. Germline lookup yields CDR1 MDHEN and CDR2 SYDVKM. After removal of 1 base from V and 5 bases from J, the junction contained 5 bases not matched to a gene. CDR3 coding DNA: TGTGCCAGCAGTTTATCCTGGGACAGTGACGAGCAGTACTTC. It is translated as CASSLSWDSDEQYF.